This T cell receptor beta chain is from a study of blood T cell repertoires in COVID-19. Study-wide context: Collection of acute and convalescent COVID-19 samples took place in the United States, Italy and Spain. T cells, B-cell-depleted T cells, or PBMCs supplied cDNA or gDNA.

This CDR3 contains 14 residues. Germline V CDR1 and CDR2: SGHNT, YYREEE (reference sequence). V shed 0 bases, J shed 9 bases, and the junction held 1 base outside the gene matches. TCRdb's copy holds only in-frame clones and misses some; the assay was immunoSEQ multiplex PCR. Of 75,000 to 95,000 clones in the sample, roughly 80% were seen once. Sequenced input: peripheral blood. This TCR was sampled from a human donor in a cohort sampled during active COVID-19. The chain carries TRBV5-4 and TRBJ1-6; 9 bases are shared with TRBD1. CDR3 in DNA: TGTGCCAGCAGCTTGGGACAGGGGGTTTCACCCCTCCACTTT. Residues: CASSLGQGVSPLHF. Complete variable domain (other parts from reference TRBV5-4 and TRBJ1-6): ETGVTQSPTHLIKTRGQQVTLRCSSQSGHNTVSWYQQALGQGPQFIFQYYREEENGRGNFPPRFSGLQFPNYSSELNVNALELDDSALYLCASSLGQGVSPLHFGNGTRLTVT.